This entry concerns a single T cell receptor beta chain. Its antigen is as yet unknown. Genomic DNA of every subset was divided equally among multiple immunoSEQ plates. In replicate PCRs of sorted subsets, approximately 200 ng DNA, some 28,000 T cell genomes, was used. Authors' processing steps: Filtering was not the same, since immunoSEQ gave junction-only sequences without quality scores. Sequencing was performed with immunoSEQ multiplex PCR; in TCRdb, only in-frame clones are kept and a portion is missing. V and J calls and clone size come straight from that table; D and trimming were deduced from the DNA. The table shows roughly 1,500,000 clones, with 98% to 99% occurring only once. The data were obtained in a study of shared clonotypes between healthy human individuals. Germline V gene data show CDR1 as SGHAT and CDR2 as FQNNGV. The J segment lost 4 bases and the V segment lost 5 bases, leaving 9 bases of the junction unmatched. This CDR3 is built from 15 residues.

Overall study results and limits: What limited the represented genetic and exposure-history diversity was the small number of donors.

The sample taken for sequencing was naive CD4+ T cells sorted from blood. Subset defined: CD45RA+ positively selected. The source is a man aged 30 to 45 in good health. This sequence joins TRBV11-2 and TRBJ1-2, with 8 bases lining up with TRBD1. The CDR3 DNA reads as TGTGCCAGCAGCAAAAGACAGGGGTATTCCTATGGCTACACCTTC. Amino acid sequence: CASSKRQGYSYGYTF.